The 7 T cell receptor beta chains listed next were all sequenced from one sample in a study of beta chain features in type 1 diabetes. Study observations and caveats: TCRB CDR3s from Type 1 diabetes patients were moderately but significantly shorter in all four CD4+ subsets.

These receptors' targets are unknown. Expressed TCRB transcripts were sequenced because the isolated RNA had all been reverse transcribed beforehand. Only in-frame clones appear in the TCRdb table, and some are missing; sequencing was by immunoSEQ multiplex PCR. This table holds more than 250,000 clones, roughly 20% found once. The specimen sequenced was naive CD4+ T cells from blood. These TCRs come from a woman aged 40 to 50 with type 1 diabetes.

The J gene is TRBJ1-5, the V gene TRBV28, with a possible D match to TRBD1 (6 bases). Germline V gene sequence: CDR1 MDHEN, CDR2 SYDVKM. V was shortened by 6 bases and J by 7 bases, with 19 bases between the two germline ends. This CDR3 comprises 15 residues. The CDR3, as DNA: TGTGCCAGCAGCCGGCCCAGGGGCAGTAGCCAGCCCCAGCATTTT. Protein: CASSRPRGSSQPQHF. The full variable domain, rest sourced from reference TRBV28 and TRBJ1-5, is DVKVTQSSRYLVKRTGEKVFLECVQDMDHENMFWYRQDPGLGLRLIYFSYDVKMKEKGDIPEGYSVSREKKERFSLILESASTNQTSMYLCASSRPRGSSQPQHFGDGTRLSIL.

This chain connects TRBV6-5 to TRBJ1-1; D ambiguous. CDR3 size: 11 residues. V shed 7 bases and J shed 6 bases, with 9 bases lying between them. Germline V gene data show CDR1 as MNHEY and CDR2 as SVGAGI. This CDR3 is CASKSGPEAFF. In nucleotides, the CDR3 is TGTGCCAGCAAGAGCGGGCCTGAAGCTTTCTTT.

The genes are TRBV29-1 and TRBJ1-2, with unresolved D. The V gene lost 3 bases and the J gene lost 4 bases, with 12 bases spanning the gap. CDR1 SQVTM and CDR2 ANQGSEA come from the germline V gene. This CDR3 has 13 amino acids. Here the CDR3 DNA reads TGCAGCGTTGAGTGGGTACGGAGCTATGGCTACACCTTC. This encodes CSVEWVRSYGYTF.

The chain recombines TRBV28 with TRBJ1-5; 9 bases align to TRBD1. The CDR3 totals 19 residues. The trim removed 5 bases at V and 0 bases at J, leaving 14 bases unmatched. CDR1 MDHEN and CDR2 SYDVKM come from the germline V gene. Here the CDR3 DNA reads TGTGCCAGCAGTATCTTACAGGGGGCACTCAGATATAGCAATCAGCCCCAGCATTTT. Translated: CASSILQGALRYSNQPQHF.

This clone was seen more than once but under ten times. V gene TRBV6-6 combines with J gene TRBJ2-5; D might be TRBD2 (7 bases). The CDR3 totals 14 residues. V was pared by 6 bases and J by 1 base, with 12 bases between. The germline gives CDR1 MNHNY, CDR2 SVGAGI (reference sequence). DNA of the CDR3: TGTGCCAGCAGCAGGGGCGGGGGCCAAGAGACCCAGTACTTC. Amino acids: CASSRGGGQETQYF.

This clone was seen a handful of times. The chain recombines TRBV5-1 with TRBJ2-2; D might be TRBD2 (5 bases). CDR1 is SGHRS, CDR2 YFSETQ, per germline. Trimming shortened V by 4 bases and J by 3 bases, and 13 bases separated the two germline ends. This CDR3 spans 15 amino acids. The DNA of the CDR3 is TGCGCCAGCAGCCGGGGAAGGTCGTACACCGGGGAGCTGTTTTTT. Protein product: CASSRGRSYTGELFF.

The rearrangement uses TRBV7-2 and TRBJ1-1; D perhaps matches TRBD1 (5 bases). V dropped 0 bases and J dropped 3 bases, with 11 bases sitting between them. The CDR3 runs 15 residues. Germline CDR1 reads SGHTA; CDR2 reads FQGNSA. Here the CDR3 DNA reads TGTGCCAGCAGCTTAGCTGATCAGGGCTACACTGAAGCTTTCTTT. This translates into CASSLADQGYTEAFF.